This T cell receptor beta chain was captured in a study of T cells in women clearing cervical HPV infection. Overall study: HLA type stays a possible confounder, typing being limited.

Note on this clone: The read ends 3 residues shy of where the CDR3 ends; the end is completed using the germline J gene.

immunoSEQ multiplex PCR used an average of approximately 1,300 ng genomic DNA. The table came from immunoSEQ multiplex PCR; TCRdb's copy has only in-frame clones and leaves some out. The specimen's table records about 23,000 clones. Trimming cost V 3 bases and J 7 bases, with 14 bases left between them. This CDR3 region has 15 residues. CDR1 and CDR2 (germline): SGHDT, YYEEEE. The sequence came from a woman between 18 and 70 years old with a cervical HPV16 infection that either progressed to CIN3+ or cleared (not recorded which). V gene TRBV5-6 combines with J gene TRBJ1-6; unclear D gene. Sequencing used blood buffy coat. The covered CDR3 bases are TGTGCCAGCAGCTCAACCGGGGATCAAAATTCACCC. Translated, it gives CASSSTGDQNSP. The CDR3 reads in full as CASSSTGDQNSPLHF. The full variable domain, in which reference TRBV5-6 and TRBJ1-6 provide the parts outside the CDR3, is DAGVTQSPTHLIKTRGQQVTLRCSPKSGHDTVSWYQQALGQGPQFIFQYYEEEERQRGNFPDRFSGHQFPNYSSELNVNALLLGDSALYLCASSSTGDQNSPLHFGNGTRLTVT.